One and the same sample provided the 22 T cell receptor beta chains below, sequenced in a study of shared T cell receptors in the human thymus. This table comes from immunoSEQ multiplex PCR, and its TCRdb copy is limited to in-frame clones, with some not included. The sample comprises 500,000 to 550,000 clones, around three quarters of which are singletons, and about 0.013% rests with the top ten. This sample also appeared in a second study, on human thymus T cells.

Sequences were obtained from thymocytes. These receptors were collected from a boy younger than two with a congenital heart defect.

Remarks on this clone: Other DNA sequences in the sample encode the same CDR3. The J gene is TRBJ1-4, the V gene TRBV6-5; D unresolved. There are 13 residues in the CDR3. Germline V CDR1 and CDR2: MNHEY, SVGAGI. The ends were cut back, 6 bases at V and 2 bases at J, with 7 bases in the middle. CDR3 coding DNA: TGTGCCAGCAGCCAGAACACTAATGAAAAACTGTTTTTT. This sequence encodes CASSQNTNEKLFF.

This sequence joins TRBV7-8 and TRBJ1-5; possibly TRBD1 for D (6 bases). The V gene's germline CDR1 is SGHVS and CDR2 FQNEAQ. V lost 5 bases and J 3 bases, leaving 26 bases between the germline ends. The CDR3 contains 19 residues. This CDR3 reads CASSVNTGRAQLSNQPQHF. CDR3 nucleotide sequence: TGTGCCAGCAGCGTAAATACAGGGAGGGCCCAACTTTCCAATCAGCCCCAGCATTTT.

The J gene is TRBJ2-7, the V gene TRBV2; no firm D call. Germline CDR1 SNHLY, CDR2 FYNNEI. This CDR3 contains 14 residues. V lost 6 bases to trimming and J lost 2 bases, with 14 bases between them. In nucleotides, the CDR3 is TGTGCCAGCAGGGAGACCGAAGCGACCTACGAGCAGTACTTC. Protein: CASRETEATYEQYF.

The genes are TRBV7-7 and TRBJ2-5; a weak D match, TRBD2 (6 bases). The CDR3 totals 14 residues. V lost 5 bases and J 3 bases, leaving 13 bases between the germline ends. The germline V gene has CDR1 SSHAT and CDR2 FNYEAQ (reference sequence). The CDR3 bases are TGTGCCAGCAGCCCATTGGACTATGAAGAGACCCAGTACTTC. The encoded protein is CASSPLDYEETQYF.

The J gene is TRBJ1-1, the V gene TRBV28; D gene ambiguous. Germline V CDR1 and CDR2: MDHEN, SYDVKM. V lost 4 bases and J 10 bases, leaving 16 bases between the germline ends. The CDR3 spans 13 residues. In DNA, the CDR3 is TGTGCCAGCAGTTCGCGCCGCGGGTGGGTAGCTTTCTTT. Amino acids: CASSSRRGWVAFF.

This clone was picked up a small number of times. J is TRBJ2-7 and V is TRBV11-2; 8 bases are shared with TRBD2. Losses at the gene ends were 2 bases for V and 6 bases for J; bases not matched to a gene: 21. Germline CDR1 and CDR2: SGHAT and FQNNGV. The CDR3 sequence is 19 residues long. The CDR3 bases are TGTGCCAGCAGCTTATCTCCGGGACTAGTTCTCCCTACGTCGTGCGAGCAGTACTTC. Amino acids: CASSLSPGLVLPTSCEQYF.

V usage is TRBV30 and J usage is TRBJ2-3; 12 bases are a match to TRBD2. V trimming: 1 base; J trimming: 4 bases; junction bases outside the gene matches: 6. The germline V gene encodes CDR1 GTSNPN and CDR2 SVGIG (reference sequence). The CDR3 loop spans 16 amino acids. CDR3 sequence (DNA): TGTGCCTGGAGTGCCAAGACTAGCGGGAGCGCAGATACGCAGTATTTT. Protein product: CAWSAKTSGSADTQYF.

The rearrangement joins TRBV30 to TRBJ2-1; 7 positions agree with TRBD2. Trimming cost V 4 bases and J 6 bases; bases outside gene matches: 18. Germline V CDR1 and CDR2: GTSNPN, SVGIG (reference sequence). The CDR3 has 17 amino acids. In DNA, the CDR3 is TGTGCCTGGACACACGCTGCCCCTCGCGGGAGCGGCAATGAGCAGTTCTTC. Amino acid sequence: CAWTHAAPRGSGNEQFF. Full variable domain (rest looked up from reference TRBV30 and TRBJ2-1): SQTIHQWPATLVQPVGSPLSLECTVEGTSNPNLYWYRQAAGRGLQLLFYSVGIGQISSEVPQNLSASRPQDRQFILSSKKLLLSDSGFYLCAWTHAAPRGSGNEQFFGPGTRLTVL.

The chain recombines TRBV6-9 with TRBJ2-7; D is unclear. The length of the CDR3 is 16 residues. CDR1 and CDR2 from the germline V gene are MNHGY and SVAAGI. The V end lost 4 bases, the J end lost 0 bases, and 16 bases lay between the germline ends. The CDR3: CASSFPAGSSSYEQYF. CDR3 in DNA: TGTGCCAGCAGTTTCCCCGCCGGGTCGAGCTCCTACGAGCAGTACTTC.

In DNA, the CDR3 is TGTGCCAGCTACCCTATGGGGGAGGACTCATACGAGCAGTACTTC. It yields the protein CASYPMGEDSYEQYF. The chain has TRBV2 and TRBJ2-7; tentatively, D is TRBD2 (6 bases). There are 15 residues in the CDR3. Trimming took off 8 bases at V and 4 bases at J, with 21 bases between the two ends. Germline CDR1 is SNHLY and CDR2 is FYNNEI. The entire variable domain, with the rest obtained from reference TRBV2 and TRBJ2-7, is as follows: EPEVTQTPSHQVTQMGQEVILRCVPISNHLYFYWYRQILGQKVEFLVSFYNNEISEKSEIFDDQFSVERPDGSNFTLKIRSTKLEDSAMYFCASYPMGEDSYEQYFGPGTRLTVT.

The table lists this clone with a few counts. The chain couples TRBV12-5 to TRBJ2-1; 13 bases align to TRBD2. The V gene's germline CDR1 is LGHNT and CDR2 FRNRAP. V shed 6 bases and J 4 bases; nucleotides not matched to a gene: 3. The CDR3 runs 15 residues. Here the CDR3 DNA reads TGTGCTAGTGGCGGGACTAGCGGGACATACAATGAGCAGTTCTTC. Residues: CASGGTSGTYNEQFF.

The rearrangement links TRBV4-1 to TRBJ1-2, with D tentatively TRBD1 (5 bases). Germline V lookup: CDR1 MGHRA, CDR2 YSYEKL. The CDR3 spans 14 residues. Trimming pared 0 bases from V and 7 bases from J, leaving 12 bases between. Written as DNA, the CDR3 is TGCGCCAGCAGCCAAGATCAAGGGGCTGGTGGCTACACCTTC. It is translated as CASSQDQGAGGYTF.

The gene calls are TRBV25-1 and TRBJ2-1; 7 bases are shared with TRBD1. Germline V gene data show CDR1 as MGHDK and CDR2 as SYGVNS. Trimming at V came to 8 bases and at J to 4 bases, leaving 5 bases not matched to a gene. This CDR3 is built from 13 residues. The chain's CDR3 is CASQQGSYNEQFF. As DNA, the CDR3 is TGTGCCAGCCAACAGGGGTCATACAATGAGCAGTTCTTC. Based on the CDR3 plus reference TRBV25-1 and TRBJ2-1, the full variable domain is EADIYQTPRYLVIGTGKKITLECSQTMGHDKMYWYQQDPGMELHLIHYSYGVNSTEKGDLSSESTVSRIRTEHFPLTLESARPSHTSQYLCASQQGSYNEQFFGPGTRLTVL.

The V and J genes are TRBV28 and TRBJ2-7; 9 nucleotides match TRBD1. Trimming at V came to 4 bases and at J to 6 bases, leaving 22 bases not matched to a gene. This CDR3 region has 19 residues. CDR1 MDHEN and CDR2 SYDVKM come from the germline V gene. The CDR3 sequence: CASSCQRDRDASPLCEQYF. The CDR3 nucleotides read TGTGCCAGCAGTTGCCAACGGGACAGGGACGCTAGTCCCCTTTGCGAGCAGTACTTC. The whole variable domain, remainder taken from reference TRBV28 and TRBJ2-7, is DVKVTQSSRYLVKRTGEKVFLECVQDMDHENMFWYRQDPGLGLRLIYFSYDVKMKEKGDIPEGYSVSREKKERFSLILESASTNQTSMYLCASSCQRDRDASPLCEQYFGPGTRLTVT.

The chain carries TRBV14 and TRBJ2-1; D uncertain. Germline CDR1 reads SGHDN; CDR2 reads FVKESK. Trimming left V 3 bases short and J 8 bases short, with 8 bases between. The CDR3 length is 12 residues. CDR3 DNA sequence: TGTGCCAGCAGCCAGACTTGGGATGAGCAGTTCTTC. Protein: CASSQTWDEQFF.

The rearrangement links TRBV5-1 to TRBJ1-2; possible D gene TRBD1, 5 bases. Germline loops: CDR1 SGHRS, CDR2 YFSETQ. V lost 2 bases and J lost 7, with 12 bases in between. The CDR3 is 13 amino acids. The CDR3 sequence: CASSLSDSSGYTF. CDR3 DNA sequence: TGCGCCAGCAGCTTATCCGACAGTTCTGGCTACACCTTC.

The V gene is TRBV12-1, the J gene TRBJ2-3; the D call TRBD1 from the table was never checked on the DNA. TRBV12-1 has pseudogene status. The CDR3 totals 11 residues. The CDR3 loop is CAWAPADTQYF. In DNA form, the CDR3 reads TGTGCCTGGGCCCCGGCAGATACGCAGTATTTT.

The CDR3 region is CASSVKRDTGELFF. The CDR3 bases are TGTGCCAGCAGTGTTAAGCGGGACACCGGGGAGCTGTTTTTT. The chain has TRBV6-1 and TRBJ2-2, with D perhaps TRBD2 (6 bases). Looked up from germline, CDR1 is MNHNS and CDR2 is SASEGT. This CDR3 has 14 amino acids. Trimming left V 4 bases short and J 3 bases short, with 9 bases between.

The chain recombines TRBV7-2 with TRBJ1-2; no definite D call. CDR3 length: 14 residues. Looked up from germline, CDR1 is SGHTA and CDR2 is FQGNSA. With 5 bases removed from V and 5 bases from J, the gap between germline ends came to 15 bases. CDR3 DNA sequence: TGTGCCAGCAGCCCACCGTATGGGAGATATGGCTACACCTTC. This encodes CASSPPYGRYGYTF.

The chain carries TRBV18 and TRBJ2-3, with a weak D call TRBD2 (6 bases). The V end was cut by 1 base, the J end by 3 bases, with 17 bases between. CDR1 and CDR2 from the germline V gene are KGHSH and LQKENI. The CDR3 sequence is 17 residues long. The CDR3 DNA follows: TGTGCCAGCTCACCACGGGAGGCCATGCGGGATACAGATACGCAGTATTTT. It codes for CASSPREAMRDTDTQYF.

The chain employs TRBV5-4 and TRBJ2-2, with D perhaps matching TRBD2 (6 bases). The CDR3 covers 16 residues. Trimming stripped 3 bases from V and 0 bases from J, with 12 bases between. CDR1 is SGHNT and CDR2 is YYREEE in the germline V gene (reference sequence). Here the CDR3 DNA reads TGTGCCAGCAGCTCCTCAGCGGGTCCGAACACCGGGGAGCTGTTTTTT. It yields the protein CASSSSAGPNTGELFF.

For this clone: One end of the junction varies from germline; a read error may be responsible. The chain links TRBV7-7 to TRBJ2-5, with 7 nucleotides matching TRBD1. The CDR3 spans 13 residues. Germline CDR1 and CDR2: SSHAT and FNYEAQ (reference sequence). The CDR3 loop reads CASSSTGLETQYF. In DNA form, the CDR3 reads TGTGCTAGCAGCTCGACAGGGTTAGAGACCCAGTACTTC.